The T cell receptor beta chain under discussion was sequenced for a study of OX40 agonist ivuxolimab in advanced cancers. Germline assignment: CDR1 SGHAT and CDR2 FQNNGV. The CDR3 extends over 14 amino acids. The germline V and J ends were trimmed by 2 bases and 4 bases, with 11 bases remaining between them. Produced via immunoSEQ multiplex PCR; TCRdb's table is partial and in-frame only. The sample includes over 90,000 clones, roughly 90% of them seen just once. This receptor was identified in an adult with an advanced solid tumor such as melanoma, head and neck, liver or kidney cancer. This chain links TRBV11-2 with TRBJ1-1; a weak D match, TRBD1 (6 bases). The material was CD4+ or CD8+ T cells sorted from blood, obtained in a trial of the OX40 agonist ivuxolimab. The CDR3 DNA is TGTGCCAGCAGCTTAACCCAGGGGTCCACTGAAGCTTTCTTT. Amino acid sequence: CASSLTQGSTEAFF.